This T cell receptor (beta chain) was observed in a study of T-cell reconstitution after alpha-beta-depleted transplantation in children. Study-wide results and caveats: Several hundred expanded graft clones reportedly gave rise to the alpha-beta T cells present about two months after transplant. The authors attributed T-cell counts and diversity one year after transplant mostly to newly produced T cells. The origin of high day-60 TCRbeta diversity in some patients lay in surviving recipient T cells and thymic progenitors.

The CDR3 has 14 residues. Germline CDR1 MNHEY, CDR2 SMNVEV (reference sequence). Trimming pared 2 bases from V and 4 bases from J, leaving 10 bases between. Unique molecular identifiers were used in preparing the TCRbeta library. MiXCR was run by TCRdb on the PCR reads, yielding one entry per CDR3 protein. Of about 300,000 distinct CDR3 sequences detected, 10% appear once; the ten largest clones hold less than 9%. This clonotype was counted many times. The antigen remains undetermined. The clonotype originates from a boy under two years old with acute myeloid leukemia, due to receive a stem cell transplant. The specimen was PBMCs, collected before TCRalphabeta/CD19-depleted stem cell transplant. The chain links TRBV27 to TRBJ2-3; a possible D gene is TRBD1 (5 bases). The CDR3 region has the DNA TGTGCCAGCAGTTTACGACAGTCGGCAGATACGCAGTATTTT. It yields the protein CASSLRQSADTQYF.